These T cell receptor beta chains were read from a single sample in a study of spatial heterogeneity in lung cancer. TCRdb passed the 5' RACE reads through MiXCR, listing each CDR3 protein once. The sample has roughly 9,900 distinct CDR3 sequences, 8.5% to 10% seen once. Sequenced material: PBMCs, taken at surgery. These receptor sequences come from a male donor with early-stage non-small cell lung cancer. Each CDR3 is given with its conserved first and last residue. The D gene is left open where the match is weak. Rows may omit the clone size; those that give it use once, few, many or a size class.

V: TRBV18
size: medium-sized
J: TRBJ1-5
D: -
CDR3: CASSPGGGNQPQHF
DNA: TGTGCCAGCTCACCGGGGGGGGGCAATCAGCCCCAGCATTTT

V: TRBV6-2/TRBV6-3
size: -
J: TRBJ1-1
D: -
CDR3: CASTGATNTEAFF
DNA: TGTGCCAGCACTGGGGCGACGAACACTGAAGCTTTCTTT

V: TRBV7-3
size: many
J: TRBJ2-4
D: -
CDR3: CARGSRDKNIQYF
DNA: TGTGCCAGGGGGTCCCGGGACAAAAACATTCAGTACTTC

V: TRBV4-3
size: -
J: TRBJ2-3
D: TRBD1
CDR3: CASSQDPRGTDTQYF
DNA: TGCGCCAGCAGCCAAGATCCCAGGGGGACAGATACGCAGTATTTT

V: TRBV7-2
size: -
J: TRBJ2-3
D: -
CDR3: CASSPRRDTDTQYF
DNA: TGTGCCAGCAGCCCTAGACGGGACACAGATACGCAGTATTTT

V: TRBV27
size: many
J: TRBJ2-5
D: -
CDR3: CASSLATRETQYF
DNA: TGTGCCAGCAGTTTAGCGACGAGGGAGACCCAGTACTTC

V: TRBV5-1
size: many
J: TRBJ1-2
D: -
CDR3: CASSLGPSNYGYTF
DNA: TGCGCCAGCAGCTTGGGACCGAGTAACTATGGCTACACCTTC

V: TRBV28
size: many
J: TRBJ2-1
D: TRBD1
CDR3: CASTPDREVNEQFF
DNA: TGTGCCAGCACCCCGGACAGGGAGGTCAATGAGCAGTTCTTC

V: TRBV6-6
size: many
J: TRBJ2-4
D: -
CDR3: CASTKEGIKNIQYF
DNA: TGTGCCAGCACAAAAGAGGGGATCAAAAACATTCAGTACTTC

V: TRBV11-3
size: many
J: TRBJ2-1
D: -
CDR3: CASSLDHEGVEQFF
DNA: TGTGCCAGCAGCTTAGACCACGAGGGAGTTGAGCAGTTCTTC

V: TRBV7-2
size: -
J: TRBJ2-1
D: -
CDR3: CASSRLGRVQDNEQFF
DNA: TGTGCCAGCAGCCGCTTAGGTAGGGTGCAGGACAATGAGCAGTTCTTC

V: TRBV20-1
size: many
J: TRBJ2-7
D: TRBD2
CDR3: CSARDLSGNPYEQYF
DNA: TGCAGTGCTAGAGACCTTAGCGGGAACCCCTACGAGCAGTACTTC

V: TRBV6-2/TRBV6-3
size: many
J: TRBJ2-3
D: TRBD1
CDR3: CASSYSIRGPAPTDTQYF
DNA: TGTGCCAGCAGTTACTCCATCAGGGGGCCAGCACCCACAGATACGCAGTATTTT

V: TRBV5-1
size: -
J: TRBJ1-1
D: -
CDR3: CASHRGGVALNTEAFF
DNA: TGCGCCAGCCACCGGGGGGGAGTGGCCCTGAACACTGAAGCTTTCTTT

V: TRBV24-1
size: -
J: TRBJ1-5
D: -
CDR3: CATSEPGTDLESPQHF
DNA: TGTGCCACCAGTGAGCCTGGGACCGACCTTGAATCGCCCCAGCATTTT

V: TRBV5-1
size: medium-sized
J: TRBJ1-1
D: -
CDR3: CASSFTDRRTEAFF
DNA: TGCGCCAGCAGCTTTACCGACAGAAGAACTGAAGCTTTCTTT

V: TRBV19
size: medium-sized
J: TRBJ1-6
D: -
CDR3: CASSIDSRPFDSPLHF
DNA: TGTGCCAGTAGTATAGACAGCCGGCCCTTCGATTCACCCCTCCACTTT

V: TRBV4-3
size: many
J: TRBJ2-7
D: -
CDR3: CASSQDGTSESYEQYF
DNA: TGCGCCAGCAGCCAAGACGGTACGTCAGAGTCCTACGAGCAGTACTTC

V: TRBV7-9
size: medium-sized
J: TRBJ2-3
D: -
CDR3: CASSATVSDTQYF
DNA: TGTGCCAGCAGCGCCACAGTTTCCGATACGCAGTATTTT

V: TRBV7-9
size: many
J: TRBJ2-5
D: TRBD1
CDR3: CASSQDRVETQYF
DNA: TGTGCCAGCAGTCAGGACAGGGTAGAGACCCAGTACTTC

V: TRBV29-1
size: many
J: TRBJ1-5
D: TRBD1
CDR3: CSVRSTGENQPQHF
DNA: TGCAGCGTTCGTTCGACAGGGGAGAATCAGCCCCAGCATTTT

V: TRBV5-6
size: medium-sized
J: TRBJ2-5
D: -
CDR3: CASSLERRRTQYF
DNA: TGTGCCAGCAGCTTGGAGAGGCGAAGGACCCAGTACTTC

V: TRBV20-1
size: many
J: TRBJ2-7
D: -
CDR3: CSVTGDFSYEQYF
DNA: TGCAGTGTGACCGGGGACTTCTCCTACGAGCAGTACTTC

V: TRBV20-1
size: many
J: TRBJ1-4
D: -
CDR3: CSARDIKGDGEKLFF
DNA: TGCAGTGCTAGAGACATCAAGGGGGATGGGGAAAAACTGTTTTTT

V: TRBV11-1
size: -
J: TRBJ2-1
D: -
CDR3: CASSFSRGGTYNEQFF
DNA: TGTGCCAGCAGCTTTAGCCGGGGCGGCACCTACAATGAGCAGTTCTTC

V: TRBV5-1
size: medium-sized
J: TRBJ2-7
D: -
CDR3: CASSLQTRGYEQYF
DNA: TGCGCCAGCAGCCTTCAAACCCGGGGGTACGAGCAGTACTTC

V: TRBV27
size: many
J: TRBJ2-1
D: -
CDR3: CASSPFLGFEQFF
DNA: TGTGCCAGCAGTCCGTTCTTAGGGTTTGAGCAGTTCTTC

V: TRBV29-1
size: many
J: TRBJ1-2
D: -
CDR3: CSVEENYGYTF
DNA: TGCAGCGTTGAAGAGAACTATGGCTACACCTTC

V: TRBV6-6
size: many
J: TRBJ2-1
D: -
CDR3: CASSYSTDNEQFF
DNA: TGTGCCAGCAGTTACTCTACAGACAATGAGCAGTTCTTC

V: TRBV5-1
size: many
J: TRBJ1-4
D: -
CDR3: CASSTGQGHEKLFF
DNA: TGCGCCAGCAGCACCGGGCAGGGTCACGAAAAACTGTTTTTT

V: TRBV7-9
size: many
J: TRBJ2-5
D: -
CDR3: CASSPKRRVQETQYF
DNA: TGTGCCAGCAGCCCCAAGAGGCGGGTCCAAGAGACCCAGTACTTC

V: TRBV3-1
size: -
J: TRBJ2-7
D: -
CDR3: CASSQVHRPSYEQYF
DNA: TGTGCCAGCAGCCAAGTTCACAGACCATCCTACGAGCAGTACTTC

V: TRBV14
size: -
J: TRBJ2-2
D: -
CDR3: CASSPIPGELFF
DNA: TGTGCCAGCAGCCCTATCCCAGGGGAGCTGTTTTTT

V: TRBV7-2
size: few
J: TRBJ2-2
D: TRBD2
CDR3: CASSLGATSGGTRTGELFF
DNA: TGTGCCAGCAGCTTAGGGGCCACTAGCGGGGGAACGAGGACCGGGGAGCTGTTTTTT

V: TRBV5-5
size: many
J: TRBJ2-2
D: TRBD2
CDR3: CASSDPVGGARNTGELFF
DNA: TGTGCCAGCAGCGATCCGGTGGGAGGGGCTAGGAACACCGGGGAGCTGTTTTTT

V: TRBV2
size: -
J: TRBJ2-3
D: -
CDR3: CASSVIPDTQYF
DNA: TGTGCCAGCAGTGTGATTCCAGATACGCAGTATTTT

V: TRBV4-3
size: many
J: TRBJ2-6
D: -
CDR3: CASSQEGGRGANVLTF
DNA: TGCGCCAGCAGCCAGGAAGGAGGGCGCGGGGCCAACGTCCTGACTTTC

V: TRBV4-3
size: medium-sized
J: TRBJ2-3
D: TRBD2
CDR3: CASSQDGGEDTQYF
DNA: TGCGCCAGCAGCCAAGACGGGGGGGAAGATACGCAGTATTTT

V: TRBV7-2
size: -
J: TRBJ2-2
D: -
CDR3: CASSLGPAEGLTGELFF
DNA: TGTGCCAGCAGCTTAGGCCCAGCGGAGGGACTCACCGGGGAGCTGTTTTTT

V: TRBV29-1
size: many
J: TRBJ1-1
D: -
CDR3: CSVCQPWDTEAFF
DNA: TGCAGCGTGTGCCAACCCTGGGACACTGAAGCTTTCTTT

V: TRBV7-8
size: many
J: TRBJ1-5
D: TRBD1
CDR3: CASSSGTGSSNQPQHF
DNA: TGTGCCAGCAGCTCCGGGACAGGGTCTAGCAATCAGCCCCAGCATTTT

V: TRBV29-1
size: medium-sized
J: TRBJ1-2
D: -
CDR3: CSGETGDYGYTF
DNA: TGCAGCGGCGAGACGGGGGACTATGGCTACACCTTC

V: TRBV5-1
size: medium-sized
J: TRBJ2-2
D: TRBD1
CDR3: CASSTGQRNTGELFF
DNA: TGCGCCAGCAGCACGGGACAGAGGAACACCGGGGAGCTGTTTTTT

V: TRBV11-2
size: -
J: TRBJ2-3
D: -
CDR3: CASSSRVGTDTQYF
DNA: TGTGCCAGCAGCTCCCGCGTGGGCACAGATACGCAGTATTTT

V: TRBV24-1
size: medium-sized
J: TRBJ2-1
D: TRBD1
CDR3: CATSDAGTGHREQFF
DNA: TGTGCCACCAGTGATGCCGGGACAGGGCATCGTGAGCAGTTCTTC

V: TRBV5-1
size: few
J: TRBJ2-7
D: TRBD2
CDR3: CASSSGGSSYEQYF
DNA: TGCGCCAGCAGCTCGGGGGGTTCCTCCTACGAGCAGTACTTC

V: TRBV5-1
size: medium-sized
J: TRBJ1-4
D: TRBD1
CDR3: CASSSQGLRDEKLFF
DNA: TGCGCCAGCAGCTCACAGGGGCTACGGGATGAAAAACTGTTTTTT

V: TRBV13
size: many
J: TRBJ2-5
D: TRBD1
CDR3: CASSSRDSEETQYF
DNA: TGTGCCAGCAGCTCCAGGGACAGTGAAGAGACCCAGTACTTC

V: TRBV6-6
size: many
J: TRBJ2-3
D: -
CDR3: CANTSLAGVGTDTQYF
DNA: TGTGCCAACACTTCTTTAGCAGGGGTGGGGACAGATACGCAGTATTTT

V: TRBV11-1
size: -
J: TRBJ2-1
D: -
CDR3: CASSLGGDEQFF
DNA: TGTGCCAGCAGCTTAGGAGGGGATGAGCAGTTCTTC